These 2 T cell receptor beta chains share one sample of origin, sequenced in a study of blood T cell repertoires in COVID-19. Sequencing used immunoSEQ multiplex PCR; TCRdb keeps in-frame clones, though not all of them. This table holds a few hundred thousand clones, approximately 86% found once. Specimen: peripheral blood. These receptors were collected from an older woman with COVID-19, enrolled during active disease.

The chain links TRBV5-1 to TRBJ1-1; maybe TRBD1 (6 bases). There are 19 residues in the CDR3. Germline-derived CDR1 and CDR2 are SGHRS and YFSETQ. V shed 0 bases and J shed 4 bases, with 25 bases lying between them. This chain's CDR3 is CASSLAGGLEITRSTEAFF. CDR3 coding DNA: TGCGCCAGCAGCTTGGCGGGGGGCCTCGAAATTACTCGAAGCACTGAAGCTTTCTTT.

The rearrangement joins TRBV4-1 to TRBJ2-7, with 8 bases fitting TRBD1. Germline CDR1 MGHRA, CDR2 YSYEKL. This CDR3 has 15 amino acids. The V segment lost 3 bases and the J segment 4 bases; nucleotides outside the gene matches: 8. As DNA, the CDR3 is TGCGCCAGCAGCCAGCGTGAGGACAGGGTGTACGAGCAGTACTTC. Its translation: CASSQREDRVYEQYF.